Reported below is one T cell receptor (beta chain). Sequenced by immunoSEQ multiplex PCR; TCRdb stores in-frame clones only, minus some. This table has 400,000 to 450,000 clones, about nine tenths appearing once. The data stem from a study of control samples from healthy donors and cancer patients. CDR1 and CDR2 (germline): SNHLY, FYNNEI. Trimming took 4 bases from V and 7 from J; bases not matched to a gene: 2. The CDR3 sequence is 13 residues long. This chain links TRBV2 with TRBJ2-4, with 9 bases matching TRBD1. Source material: PBMCs. The TCR was taken from a man aged 35-49 years with head and neck cancer. CDR3 protein: CASSAGTGNIQYF. The CDR3 region has the DNA TGTGCCAGCAGTGCCGGGACAGGGAACATTCAGTACTTC. The full variable domain, rest sourced from reference TRBV2 and TRBJ2-4, is EPEVTQTPSHQVTQMGQEVILRCVPISNHLYFYWYRQILGQKVEFLVSFYNNEISEKSEIFDDQFSVERPDGSNFTLKIRSTKLEDSAMYFCASSAGTGNIQYFGAGTRLSVL.